This TCR beta chain is drawn from a study of early T cells in non-severe SARS-CoV-2 infection. Unique molecular identifiers were added to individual cDNA molecules. TCRdb used MiXCR to reprocess the 5' RACE reads, holding one entry per CDR3 protein. This repertoire shows around 49,000 distinct CDR3 sequences, 9.5% to 13% found once; its top ten account for around a fifth. The CDR3 consists of 14 residues. In germline, CDR1 is MDHEN, CDR2 SYDVKM. Between the trimmed V and J ends, which lost 4 bases and 4 bases, there was a span of 13 bases. The sample taken for sequencing was whole blood. The V gene is TRBV28, the J gene TRBJ1-1, with D possibly TRBD1 on 6 matching bases. The receptor was isolated from an adult who was a healthcare worker with PCR-confirmed SARS-CoV-2 infection or an uninfected control (not recorded which). The CDR3 sequence: CASSYRGAPTEAFF. CDR3 nucleotides: TGTGCCAGCAGTTACCGGGGGGCGCCCACTGAAGCTTTCTTT.